In its sample, the clone carrying this TCR beta chain was seen a few times. The data are from a study of blood T cell repertoires in COVID-19. Study information: Some COVID-19 samples were acute and others convalescent; all came from the United States, Italy and Spain.

The V gene's germline CDR1 is GTSNPN and CDR2 SVGIG (reference sequence). Trimming stripped 3 bases from V and 0 bases from J, with 11 bases between. This CDR3 region has 15 residues. Some clones are missing from TCRdb's copy, which holds only in-frame ones; the method was immunoSEQ multiplex PCR. The data hold roughly 200,000 clones, with about four fifths observed a single time. The chain uses TRBV30 and TRBJ1-4, with D perhaps matching TRBD1 (5 bases). This receptor was identified in a woman between 40 and 55 years old with COVID-19, enrolled during active disease. The sequencing input was peripheral blood. CDR3 region: CAWSLTASTNEKLFF. CDR3 bases: TGTGCCTGGAGCCTGACAGCCTCAACTAATGAAAAACTGTTTTTT.